This entry lists 27 T cell receptor beta chains sequenced from one sample in a study of T-cell memory formation after mild COVID-19. TCRdb re-called the 5' RACE reads with MiXCR, one entry per CDR3 protein. In the table there are fewer than 250,000 distinct CDR3 sequences, about 16% of which are singletons. The material sequenced was PBMCs or a T cell subset sorted from them (not recorded which). The source of these receptors is an adult woman who had mild COVID-19 (a few samples of this study predate the infection). Cell type and time point are not known.

The chain links TRBV5-6 to TRBJ2-1; the match to TRBD2 covers 11 bases. The CDR3 has 16 residues. The J segment lost 2 bases and the V segment lost 4 bases, leaving 5 bases of the junction unmatched. CDR1 is SGHDT, CDR2 YYEEEE, per germline. The CDR3 coding sequence is TGTGCCAGCAGCATTAGCGGGAGGGTTACCTACAATGAGCAGTTCTTC. It is translated as CASSISGRVTYNEQFF.

This clonotype was observed many times. The V gene is TRBV3-1, the J gene TRBJ2-3; 14 bases line up with TRBD2. Trimming removed 6 bases from V and 5 bases from J; junction bases left unmatched: 7. Per the germline V gene, CDR1 is LGHDT and CDR2 is YNNKEL (reference sequence). There are 16 residues in the CDR3. The CDR3 reads CASSHGTSGRIDTQYF. The CDR3 coding sequence is TGTGCCAGCAGTCATGGGACTAGCGGGAGAATAGATACGCAGTATTTT.

V is TRBV7-9 and J is TRBJ1-1; 10 bases match TRBD1. Per germline, CDR1 SEHNR and CDR2 FQNEAQ (reference sequence). V trimming: 5 bases; J trimming: 4 bases; junction bases outside the gene matches: 7. The CDR3 totals 15 residues. The CDR3 region has the DNA TGTGCCAGCAGCCCCAGACAGGGGGCGATCACTGAAGCTTTCTTT. Translation: CASSPRQGAITEAFF.

The chain has TRBV7-9 and TRBJ1-4; no clear D. CDR3 size: 15 residues. Germline CDR1 SEHNR, CDR2 FQNEAQ (reference sequence). With 6 bases removed from V and 7 bases from J, the gap between germline ends came to 18 bases. The CDR3 reads CASSYRKGPVEKLFF. In nucleotides, the CDR3 is TGTGCCAGCAGTTATCGTAAAGGGCCAGTTGAAAAACTGTTTTTT.

V gene TRBV20-1 combines with J gene TRBJ2-7; unclear D gene. This CDR3 contains 13 residues. Trimming cost V 2 bases and J 4 bases, with 12 bases left between them. Germline V gene lookup returns CDR1 DFQATT and CDR2 SNEGSKA (reference sequence). The CDR3 protein is CSARTRPRYEQYF. CDR3 DNA sequence: TGCAGTGCTAGAACCCGTCCCCGATACGAGCAGTACTTC.

This clonotype was recorded a few times. The gene calls are TRBV27 and TRBJ2-1; 10 bases fit TRBD1. V gave up 6 bases and J gave up 6 bases; unmatched junction bases: 8. Germline V lookup: CDR1 MNHEY, CDR2 SMNVEV (reference sequence). The CDR3 is 15 amino acids. Written as DNA, the CDR3 is TGTGCCAGCAGCCGCGCCGGGACAGGGGTCAATGAGCAGTTCTTC. Encoded protein: CASSRAGTGVNEQFF.

The chain recombines TRBV5-1 with TRBJ1-4; tentative D call: TRBD1 (5 bases). This CDR3 spans 15 amino acids. V lost 4 bases and J 8 bases, leaving 18 bases between the germline ends. Germline V gene lookup returns CDR1 SGHRS and CDR2 YFSETQ. The CDR3 nucleotides read TGCGCCAGCAGCGCAGGGACGGGGGAGAAAGAAAAACTGTTTTTT. It yields the protein CASSAGTGEKEKLFF.

A few counts support this clonotype. V usage is TRBV7-3 and J usage is TRBJ2-1, with TRBD2 matching 15 bases. Germline trimming cut 3 bases from V and 6 bases from J; bases unmatched to any gene: 12. The germline gives CDR1 SGHTA, CDR2 FQGTGA. The length of the CDR3 is 19 residues. DNA for the CDR3: TGTGCCAGCAGCTTGCGCCCTGGACTAGCGGGGGGGCGGAGCAATGAGCAGTTCTTC. It specifies CASSLRPGLAGGRSNEQFF.

The J gene is TRBJ1-1, the V gene TRBV3-1, with D maybe TRBD1 (6 bases). With 1 base removed from V and 1 base from J, the gap between germline ends came to 13 bases. CDR1 and CDR2 from the germline V gene are LGHDT and YNNKEL (reference sequence). The CDR3 consists of 16 residues. Here the CDR3 DNA reads TGTGCCAGCAGCCAAGGTTCCCCAGGGGAGAACACTGAAGCTTTCTTT. Its translation is CASSQGSPGENTEAFF.

The chain recombines TRBV3-1 with TRBJ1-5; D call uncertain. Germline CDR1 reads LGHDT; CDR2 reads YNNKEL (reference sequence). V was cut by 4 bases and J by 0 bases, with 10 bases left in between. The length of the CDR3 is 15 residues. The CDR3 DNA sequence: TGTGCCAGCAGCCCGAGCGGTTATAGCAATCAGCCCCAGCATTTT. Residues: CASSPSGYSNQPQHF.

At least ten counts were recorded for this clonotype. This chain connects TRBV4-1 to TRBJ1-1; D may be TRBD1 (6 bases). This CDR3 is built from 14 residues. Germline assignment: CDR1 MGHRA and CDR2 YSYEKL. Trimming removed 2 bases at V and 6 bases at J, with 13 bases between. CDR3 protein: CASSQLARGPEAFF. As DNA, the CDR3 is TGCGCCAGCAGCCAACTAGCCAGGGGACCTGAAGCTTTCTTT.

The chain joins TRBV6-5 to TRBJ1-1, with D possibly TRBD1 on 5 matching bases. The CDR3 length is 20 residues. The V gene's germline CDR1 is MNHEY and CDR2 SVGAGI. V was shortened by 0 bases and J by 1 base, with 24 bases between the two germline ends. The CDR3 DNA reads as TGTGCCAGCAGTTACTCGGTTGGATGGCAGGGCCCCTCTCGGAACACTGAAGCTTTCTTT. Encoded protein: CASSYSVGWQGPSRNTEAFF.

This clonotype was counted a few times. The chain uses TRBV7-9 and TRBJ2-1; tentative D call: TRBD2 (6 bases). Germline assignment: CDR1 SEHNR and CDR2 FQNEAQ (reference sequence). This CDR3 region has 13 residues. With 5 bases removed from V and 9 bases from J, the gap between germline ends came to 14 bases. CDR3 sequence (DNA): TGTGCCAGCAGCCCAGCGGGCGGGTTTGAGCAGTTCTTC. Translating gives CASSPAGGFEQFF.

J is TRBJ2-5 and V is TRBV5-1; 16 nucleotides align to TRBD2. The CDR3 has 18 amino acids. Germline V gene lookup returns CDR1 SGHRS and CDR2 YFSETQ. The J segment lost 4 bases and the V segment lost 4 bases, leaving 10 bases of the junction unmatched. The CDR3 here is CASSPGTSGGAGLETQYF. CDR3 nucleotides: TGCGCCAGCAGCCCCGGGACTAGCGGGGGGGCCGGTTTAGAGACCCAGTACTTC. The full variable domain, its missing parts supplied by reference TRBV5-1 and TRBJ2-5, is KAGVTQTPRYLIKTRGQQVTLSCSPISGHRSVSWYQQTPGQGLQFLFEYFSETQRNKGNFPGRFSGRQFSNSRSEMNVSTLELGDSALYLCASSPGTSGGAGLETQYFGPGTRLLVL.

The DNA for the CDR3 is TGTGCCAGCAGCCACGGACTAGCGGGAGCCCCCTACGAGCAGTACTTC. Translation gives CASSHGLAGAPYEQYF. The chain joins TRBV12-3 or TRBV12-4 to TRBJ2-7; 13 bases align to TRBD2. The V gene end was trimmed by 6 bases and the J gene end by 2 bases; junction bases not matched to a gene: 7. The CDR3 extends over 16 amino acids.

At least ten counts were recorded for this clonotype. The chain uses TRBV5-1 and TRBJ1-1; no clear D. V was pared by 4 bases and J by 0 bases, with 19 bases between. CDR1 is SGHRS, CDR2 YFSETQ, per germline. The length of the CDR3 is 17 residues. DNA of the CDR3: TGCGCCAGCAGCCTCCGATCCCAGGCAATCCTGAACACTGAAGCTTTCTTT. It specifies CASSLRSQAILNTEAFF.

J is TRBJ2-3 and V is TRBV6-2 or TRBV6-3; 7 nucleotides agree with TRBD2. CDR1 MNHEY and CDR2 SVGEGT come from the germline V gene. The V segment lost 7 bases and the J segment 4 bases; nucleotides outside the gene matches: 17. This CDR3 has 17 residues. CDR3 protein: CASTLSAWQAGPDTQYF. Written as DNA, the CDR3 is TGTGCCAGCACCCTATCAGCTTGGCAAGCGGGGCCAGATACGCAGTATTTT.

This chain's CDR3 is CASSSPRGVGDTQYF. The DNA of the CDR3 is TGTGCCAGCAGTTCCCCCAGAGGGGTAGGGGACACCCAGTACTTC. This rearrangement joins TRBV12-3 or TRBV12-4 to TRBJ2-5, with D perhaps matching TRBD1 or TRBD2 (5 bases each). The CDR3 runs to 15 residues. The germline V and J ends were trimmed by 4 bases and 8 bases, with 20 bases remaining between them.

This clonotype has a count of ten or more. The rearrangement uses TRBV30 and TRBJ2-5, with D perhaps matching TRBD2 (5 bases). Trimming cost V 5 bases and J 3 bases, with 13 bases left between them. The CDR3 length is 13 residues. The germline V gene encodes CDR1 GTSNPN and CDR2 SVGIG (reference sequence). CDR3 amino acids: CAWGGQSKETQYF. The CDR3 bases are TGTGCCTGGGGCGGGCAGTCAAAAGAGACCCAGTACTTC. The whole variable domain, remainder taken from reference TRBV30 and TRBJ2-5, is SQTIHQWPATLVQPVGSPLSLECTVEGTSNPNLYWYRQAAGRGLQLLFYSVGIGQISSEVPQNLSASRPQDRQFILSSKKLLLSDSGFYLCAWGGQSKETQYFGPGTRLLVL.

This clonotype has just a few counts. The chain combines TRBV20-1 with TRBJ2-1, with a possible D match to TRBD2 (6 bases). The ends were cut back, 6 bases at V and 5 bases at J, with 11 bases in the middle. From germline, CDR1 is DFQATT and CDR2 SNEGSKA (reference sequence). The CDR3 extends over 12 amino acids. CDR3 loop: CSAPDYNNEQFF. The CDR3 nucleotides read TGCAGTGCACCGGACTACAACAATGAGCAGTTCTTC.

In this sample, this clonotype turned up a few times. The rearrangement links TRBV7-2 to TRBJ2-3; 7 positions match TRBD2. The CDR3 is 17 residues long. Germline values: CDR1 SGHTA, CDR2 FQGNSA. The J segment lost 2 bases and the V segment lost 1 base, leaving 9 bases of the junction unmatched. Here the CDR3 reads CASSLGVDGGTTDTQYF. The CDR3 nucleotides are TGTGCCAGCAGCTTAGGCGTTGACGGGGGGACCACAGATACGCAGTATTTT. The whole variable domain, filled in from reference TRBV7-2 and TRBJ2-3, reads GAGVSQSPSNKVTEKGKDVELRCDPISGHTALYWYRQSLGQGLEFLIYFQGNSAPDKSGLPSDRFSAERTGGSVSTLTIQRTQQEDSAVYLCASSLGVDGGTTDTQYFGPGTRLTVL.

V and J are TRBV5-1 and TRBJ2-2; unclear D gene. Looked up from germline, CDR1 is SGHRS and CDR2 is YFSETQ. The length of the CDR3 is 17 residues. V shed 1 base and J shed 1 base, with 14 bases lying between them. The CDR3 bases are TGCGCCAGCAGCTTGTATCTGAGATCTGGGAACACCGGGGAGCTGTTTTTT. Its protein is CASSLYLRSGNTGELFF.

The chain links TRBV6-2 or TRBV6-3 to TRBJ1-5; D call uncertain. V lost 5 bases and J lost 4, with 9 bases in between. Germline CDR1 and CDR2: MNHEY and SVGEGT. The CDR3 runs to 13 residues. CDR3 DNA sequence: TGTGCCAGCAGTCAGACGGATAATCAGCCCCAGCATTTT. Protein: CASSQTDNQPQHF.

This clonotype appeared a few times. This sequence joins TRBV7-9 and TRBJ1-1, with D possibly matching TRBD1 (5 bases). The V gene's germline CDR1 is SEHNR and CDR2 FQNEAQ (reference sequence). The CDR3 runs to 14 residues. V dropped 7 bases and J dropped 4 bases, with 16 bases sitting between them. CDR3 sequence reads: CASNSGFSSTEAFF. The CDR3 region has the DNA TGTGCCAGCAATTCAGGGTTCTCCTCCACTGAAGCTTTCTTT.

This clonotype was recorded at least ten times. V is TRBV29-1 and J is TRBJ1-2; D may be TRBD1 (5 bases). Between the trimmed V and J ends, which lost 3 bases and 4 bases, there was a span of 6 bases. The CDR3 consists of 11 residues. Germline V gene lookup returns CDR1 SQVTM and CDR2 ANQGSEA. CDR3 sequence reads: CSVDRAYGYTF. For the CDR3, the DNA is TGCAGCGTTGACAGGGCCTATGGCTACACCTTC.

V is TRBV19 and J is TRBJ1-6; maybe TRBD1 (6 bases). Germline values: CDR1 LNHDA, CDR2 SQIVND (reference sequence). V gave up 5 bases and J gave up 6 bases, with 17 bases separating them. This CDR3 contains 16 residues. The CDR3 reads CASSETGAPSNSPLHF. In nucleotides, the CDR3 is TGTGCCAGTAGTGAGACAGGTGCGCCTTCTAATTCACCCCTCCACTTT.

This clonotype occurred many times. The V gene is TRBV7-9, the J gene TRBJ2-3, with D unresolved. This CDR3 region has 14 residues. V was cut by 1 base and J by 1 base, with 6 bases left in between. Germline CDR1 reads SEHNR; CDR2 reads FQNEAQ (reference sequence). CDR3 nucleotide sequence: TGTGCCAGCAGCTTAGGTATGGGCACAGATACGCAGTATTTT. It specifies CASSLGMGTDTQYF.